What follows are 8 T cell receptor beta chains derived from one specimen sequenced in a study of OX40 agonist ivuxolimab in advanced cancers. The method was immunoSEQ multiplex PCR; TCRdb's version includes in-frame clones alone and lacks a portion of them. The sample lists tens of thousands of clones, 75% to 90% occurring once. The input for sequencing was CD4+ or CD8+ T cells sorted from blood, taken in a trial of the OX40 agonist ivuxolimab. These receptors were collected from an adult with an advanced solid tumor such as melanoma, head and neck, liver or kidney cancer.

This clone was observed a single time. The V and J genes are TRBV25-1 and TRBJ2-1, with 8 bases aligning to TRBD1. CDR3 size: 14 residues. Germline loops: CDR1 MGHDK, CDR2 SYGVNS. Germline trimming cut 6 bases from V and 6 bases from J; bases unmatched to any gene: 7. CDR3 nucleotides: TGTGCCAGCAGGACAGGGGCTACAGCCAATGAGCAGTTCTTC. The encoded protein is CASRTGATANEQFF. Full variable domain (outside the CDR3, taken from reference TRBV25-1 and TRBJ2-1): EADIYQTPRYLVIGTGKKITLECSQTMGHDKMYWYQQDPGMELHLIHYSYGVNSTEKGDLSSESTVSRIRTEHFPLTLESARPSHTSQYLCASRTGATANEQFFGPGTRLTVL.

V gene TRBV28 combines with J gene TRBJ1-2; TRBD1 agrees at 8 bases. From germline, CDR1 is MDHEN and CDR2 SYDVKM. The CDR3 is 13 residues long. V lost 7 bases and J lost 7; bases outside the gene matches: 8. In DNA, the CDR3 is TGTGCCAGCACCGTCGACAGGGGCCCTGGCTACACCTTC. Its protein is CASTVDRGPGYTF.

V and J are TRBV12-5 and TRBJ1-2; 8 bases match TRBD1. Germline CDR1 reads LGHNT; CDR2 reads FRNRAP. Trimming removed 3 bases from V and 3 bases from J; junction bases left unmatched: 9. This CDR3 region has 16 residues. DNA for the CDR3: TGTGCTAGTGGTTTCCGACAGGGGCGATTAGACTATGGCTACACCTTC. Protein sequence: CASGFRQGRLDYGYTF.

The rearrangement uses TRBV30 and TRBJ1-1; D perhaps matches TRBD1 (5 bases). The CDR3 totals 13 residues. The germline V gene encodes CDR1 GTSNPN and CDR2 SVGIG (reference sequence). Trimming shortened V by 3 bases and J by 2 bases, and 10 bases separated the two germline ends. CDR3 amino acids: CAWSLQVNTEAFF. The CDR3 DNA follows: TGTGCCTGGAGCCTACAGGTAAACACTGAAGCTTTCTTT.

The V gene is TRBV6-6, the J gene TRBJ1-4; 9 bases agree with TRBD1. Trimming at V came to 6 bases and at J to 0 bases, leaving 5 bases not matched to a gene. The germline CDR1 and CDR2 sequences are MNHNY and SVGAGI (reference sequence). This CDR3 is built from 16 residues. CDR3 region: CASRDRGAATNEKLFF. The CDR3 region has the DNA TGTGCCAGCAGGGACAGGGGAGCTGCAACTAATGAAAAACTGTTTTTT.

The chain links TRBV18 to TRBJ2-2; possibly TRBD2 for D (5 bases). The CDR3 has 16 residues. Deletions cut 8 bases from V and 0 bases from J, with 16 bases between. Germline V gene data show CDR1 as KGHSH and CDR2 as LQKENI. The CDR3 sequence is CASRGFYGANTGELFF. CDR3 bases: TGTGCCAGCCGGGGTTTTTATGGCGCGAACACCGGGGAGCTGTTTTTT.

CDR3 amino acids: CASTSYGAAVAFF. The CDR3 DNA reads TGTGCCAGCACGTCCTACGGGGCCGCAGTAGCTTTCTTT. The chain joins TRBV6-5 to TRBJ1-1, with D possibly matching TRBD1 (5 bases). The CDR3 spans 13 residues. Trimming left V 7 bases short and J 10 bases short, with 19 bases between. Germline assignment: CDR1 MNHEY and CDR2 SVGAGI.

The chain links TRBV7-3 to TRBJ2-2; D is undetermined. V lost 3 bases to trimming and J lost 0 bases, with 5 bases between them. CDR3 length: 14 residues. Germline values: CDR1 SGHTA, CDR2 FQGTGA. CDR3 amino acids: CASSFGTNTGELFF. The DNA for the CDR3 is TGTGCCAGCAGCTTTGGGACGAACACCGGGGAGCTGTTTTTT.